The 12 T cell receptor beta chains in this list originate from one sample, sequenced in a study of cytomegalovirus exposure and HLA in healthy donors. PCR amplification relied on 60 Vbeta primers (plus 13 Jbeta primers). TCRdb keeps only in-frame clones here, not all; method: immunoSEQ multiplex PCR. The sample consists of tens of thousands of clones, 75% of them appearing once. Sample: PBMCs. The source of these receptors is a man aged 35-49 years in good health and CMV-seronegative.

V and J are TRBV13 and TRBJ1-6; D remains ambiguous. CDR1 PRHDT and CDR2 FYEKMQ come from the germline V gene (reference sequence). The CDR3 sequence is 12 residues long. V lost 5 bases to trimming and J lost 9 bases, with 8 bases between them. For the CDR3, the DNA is TGTGCCAGCAGCCTCGGTTTTTCACCCCTCCACTTT. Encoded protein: CASSLGFSPLHF. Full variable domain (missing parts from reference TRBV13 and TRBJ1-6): AAGVIQSPRHLIKEKRETATLKCYPIPRHDTVYWYQQGPGQDPQFLISFYEKMQSDKGSIPDRFSAQQFSDYHSELNMSSLELGDSALYFCASSLGFSPLHFGNGTRLTVT.

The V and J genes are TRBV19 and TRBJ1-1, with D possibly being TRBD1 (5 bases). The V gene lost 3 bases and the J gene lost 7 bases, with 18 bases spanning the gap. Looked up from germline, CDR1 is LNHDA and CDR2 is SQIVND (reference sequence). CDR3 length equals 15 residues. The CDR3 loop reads CASSIYRPGTNEAFF. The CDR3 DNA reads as TGTGCCAGTAGTATCTACAGGCCCGGAACAAATGAAGCTTTCTTT.

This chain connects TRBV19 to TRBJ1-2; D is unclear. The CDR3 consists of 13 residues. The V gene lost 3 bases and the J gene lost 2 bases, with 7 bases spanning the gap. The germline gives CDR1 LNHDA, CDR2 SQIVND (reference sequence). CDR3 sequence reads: CASSISRNYGYTF. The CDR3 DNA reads TGTGCCAGTAGTATTTCGAGGAACTATGGCTACACCTTC.

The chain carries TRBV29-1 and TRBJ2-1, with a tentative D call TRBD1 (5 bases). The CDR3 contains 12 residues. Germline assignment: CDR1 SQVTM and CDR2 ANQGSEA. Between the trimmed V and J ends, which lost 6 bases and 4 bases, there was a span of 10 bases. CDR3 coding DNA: TGCAGCGTCAAGACAGATTACAATGAGCAGTTCTTC. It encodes CSVKTDYNEQFF.

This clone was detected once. The CDR3 nucleotides read TGTGCCAGTAGTACGACAGGGGAGGTCACAGATACGCAGTATTTT. Protein product: CASSTTGEVTDTQYF. The V gene is TRBV19, the J gene TRBJ2-3, with 8 bases fitting TRBD1. CDR3 size: 15 residues. V was pared by 4 bases and J by 2 bases, with 5 bases of the junction left unmatched. Looked up from germline, CDR1 is LNHDA and CDR2 is SQIVND (reference sequence).

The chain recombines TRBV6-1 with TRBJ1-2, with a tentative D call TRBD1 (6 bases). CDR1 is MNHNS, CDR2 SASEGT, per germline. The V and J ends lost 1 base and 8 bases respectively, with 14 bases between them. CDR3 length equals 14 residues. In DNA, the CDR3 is TGTGCCAGCAGTGAAGTACAGGGTGTCCTAGGCTACACCTTC. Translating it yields CASSEVQGVLGYTF.

CDR3 loop: CASSEAWQGNSPLHF. CDR3 sequence (DNA): TGTGCCAGCAGTGAAGCGTGGCAGGGAAATTCACCCCTCCACTTT. The V call is TRBV6-1, the J call TRBJ1-6; D is perhaps TRBD1 (5 bases). V dropped 0 bases and J dropped 7 bases, with 10 bases sitting between them. Per germline, CDR1 MNHNS and CDR2 SASEGT. The CDR3 covers 15 residues.

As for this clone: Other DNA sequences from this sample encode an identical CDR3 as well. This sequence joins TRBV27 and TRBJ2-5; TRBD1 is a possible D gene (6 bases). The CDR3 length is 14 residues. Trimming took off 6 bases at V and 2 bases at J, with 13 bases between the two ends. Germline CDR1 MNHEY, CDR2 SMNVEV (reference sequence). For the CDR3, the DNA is TGTGCCAGCAGCCTAACAGGGCCGCAAGAGACCCAGTACTTC. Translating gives CASSLTGPQETQYF.

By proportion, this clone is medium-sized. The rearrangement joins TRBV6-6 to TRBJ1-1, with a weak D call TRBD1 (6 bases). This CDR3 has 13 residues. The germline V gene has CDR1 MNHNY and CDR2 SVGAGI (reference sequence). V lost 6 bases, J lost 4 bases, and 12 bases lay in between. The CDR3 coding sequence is TGTGCCAGCAGCACAGGGTTCGGCACTGAAGCTTTCTTT. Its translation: CASSTGFGTEAFF.

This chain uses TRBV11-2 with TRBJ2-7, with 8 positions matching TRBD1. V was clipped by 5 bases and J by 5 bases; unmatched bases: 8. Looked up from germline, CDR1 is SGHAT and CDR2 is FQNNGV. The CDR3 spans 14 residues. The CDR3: CASSVDRVSNEQYF. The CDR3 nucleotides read TGTGCCAGCAGCGTGGACAGGGTCTCTAACGAGCAGTACTTC.

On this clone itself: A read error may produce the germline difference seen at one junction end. The CDR3 DNA follows: TGTGCCTGCAGCTTAGACTACAGGGCAAAAAATGGCTACACCTTC. It translates to CACSLDYRAKNGYTF. This chain joins TRBV7-2 and TRBJ1-2, with D maybe TRBD1 (6 bases). CDR1 is SGHTA and CDR2 is FQGNSA in the germline V gene. This CDR3 is built from 15 residues.

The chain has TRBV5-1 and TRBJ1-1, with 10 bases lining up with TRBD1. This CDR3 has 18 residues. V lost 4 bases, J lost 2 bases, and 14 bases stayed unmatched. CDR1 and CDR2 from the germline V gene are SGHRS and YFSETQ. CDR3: CASSPRLTGGISNTEAFF. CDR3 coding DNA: TGCGCCAGCAGCCCGCGATTGACAGGGGGCATTTCTAACACTGAAGCTTTCTTT.